The clone carrying this TCR beta chain was recorded at least ten times. These data belong to a study of T-cell reconstitution after alpha-beta-depleted transplantation in children. V shed 2 bases and J shed 5 bases, with 19 bases lying between them. There are 16 residues in the CDR3. Per germline, CDR1 SGHRS and CDR2 YFSETQ. The authors prepared the TCRbeta library with unique molecular identifiers. TCRdb processed the PCR reads anew with MiXCR; each CDR3 protein has one entry. The sample holds 200,000 to 250,000 distinct CDR3 sequences, under 13% seen once. The source of this sequence is a child less than two years old with acute myeloid leukemia, due to receive a stem cell transplant. This chain connects TRBV5-1 to TRBJ1-1, with a tentative D call TRBD1 (6 bases). The specimen comprised PBMCs, sampled before TCRalphabeta/CD19-depleted stem cell transplant. The CDR3 spells CASSLLGGGGRTEAFF. The CDR3, as DNA: TGCGCCAGCAGCTTACTCGGAGGAGGGGGTAGGACTGAAGCTTTCTTT. The whole variable domain, filled in from reference TRBV5-1 and TRBJ1-1, reads KAGVTQTPRYLIKTRGQQVTLSCSPISGHRSVSWYQQTPGQGLQFLFEYFSETQRNKGNFPGRFSGRQFSNSRSEMNVSTLELGDSALYLCASSLLGGGGRTEAFFGQGTRLTVV.